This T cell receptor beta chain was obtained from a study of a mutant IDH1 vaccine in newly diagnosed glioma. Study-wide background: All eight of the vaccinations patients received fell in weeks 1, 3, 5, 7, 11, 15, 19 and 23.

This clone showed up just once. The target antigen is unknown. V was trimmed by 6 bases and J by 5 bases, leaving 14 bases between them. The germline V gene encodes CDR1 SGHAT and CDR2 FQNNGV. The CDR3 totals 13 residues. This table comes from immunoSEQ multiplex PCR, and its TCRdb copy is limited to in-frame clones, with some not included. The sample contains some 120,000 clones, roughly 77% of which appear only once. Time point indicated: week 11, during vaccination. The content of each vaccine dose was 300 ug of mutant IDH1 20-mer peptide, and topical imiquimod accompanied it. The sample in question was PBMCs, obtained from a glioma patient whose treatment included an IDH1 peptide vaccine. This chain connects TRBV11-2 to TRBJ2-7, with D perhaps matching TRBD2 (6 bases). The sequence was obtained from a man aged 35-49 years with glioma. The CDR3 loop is CASSLTGVHEQYF. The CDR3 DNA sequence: TGTGCCAGCAGTTTAACGGGGGTCCACGAGCAGTACTTC.